This TCR beta chain comes out of a study of human T cells and chemical hapten exposure. In its sample, this clonotype was seen a few times. Trimming removed 6 bases from V and 0 bases from J, with 14 bases in between. The CDR3 runs 16 residues. CDR1 and CDR2 (germline): SGHTA, FQGNSA. The sample's time point: patch test 1, 2 weeks after DPC sensitization. Treatment in this sample: therapeutic diphenylcyclopropenone sensitization with weekly scalp DPC. Each donor was an alopecia patient between 18 and 70 years of age who qualified for DPC. One entry per CDR3 protein, called by TCRdb with MiXCR from the RACE reads. The table records fewer than 100,000 distinct CDR3 sequences, around 12% of them present only once.

The gene calls are TRBV7-2 and TRBJ2-2; no reliable D call. This clonotype was obtained from a woman in her thirties or forties with alopecia areata. Some clones in this sample may be carry-over from other donors' samples. The source material was whole blood, sampled in connection with sensitization to the hapten diphenylcyclopropenone (DPC). As DNA, the CDR3 is TGTGCCAGCAGTCAAAACCGGGTGCCGAACACCGGGGAGCTGTTTTTT. Its protein is CASSQNRVPNTGELFF.